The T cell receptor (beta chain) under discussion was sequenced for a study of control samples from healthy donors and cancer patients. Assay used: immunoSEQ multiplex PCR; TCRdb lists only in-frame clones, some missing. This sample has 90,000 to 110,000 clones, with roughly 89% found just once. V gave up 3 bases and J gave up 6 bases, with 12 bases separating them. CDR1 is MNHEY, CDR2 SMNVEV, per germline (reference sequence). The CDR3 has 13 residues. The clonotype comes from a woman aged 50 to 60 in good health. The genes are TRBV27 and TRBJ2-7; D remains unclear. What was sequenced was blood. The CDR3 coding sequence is TGTGCCAGCAGTTTTACGAAAGATAGCGAGCAGTACGTC. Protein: CASSFTKDSEQYV.